The 10 T cell receptor beta chains below all came from one sample that was sequenced in a study of beta chain features in type 1 diabetes. General study points: Moderate but significant shortening of TCRB CDR3s was recorded in all four CD4+ subsets from Type 1 diabetes patients.

The whole isolated RNA underwent reverse transcription, so sequencing captured expressed TCRB transcripts. Here immunoSEQ multiplex PCR was the method, and the copy in TCRdb shows in-frame clones only, minus some. This sample has about 270,000 clones, with 13% to 15% found just once. These receptors have no known antigen. Sequencing used naive CD4+ T cells from blood. These TCRs come from a man in his thirties or forties with type 1 diabetes.

There are a few counts of this clone. The gene calls are TRBV5-1 and TRBJ2-7, with 7 bases that match TRBD2. V lost 0 bases and J lost 6; bases outside the gene matches: 3. The germline V gene has CDR1 SGHRS and CDR2 YFSETQ. The CDR3 loop spans 13 amino acids. The CDR3 is CASSLGAGREQYF. CDR3 sequence (DNA): TGCGCCAGCAGCTTGGGAGCGGGACGCGAGCAGTACTTC. Supplemented by reference TRBV5-1 and TRBJ2-7, the full variable domain reads KAGVTQTPRYLIKTRGQQVTLSCSPISGHRSVSWYQQTPGQGLQFLFEYFSETQRNKGNFPGRFSGRQFSNSRSEMNVSTLELGDSALYLCASSLGAGREQYFGPGTRLTVT.

This clone was observed a few times. The rearrangement links TRBV30 to TRBJ1-2; D gene uncertain. Germline V gene lookup returns CDR1 GTSNPN and CDR2 SVGIG (reference sequence). V was shortened by 5 bases and J by 8 bases, with 18 bases between the two germline ends. The CDR3 is 13 amino acids. The CDR3 sequence is CAWFRPPWEGYTF. The CDR3 DNA reads TGTGCCTGGTTCAGGCCCCCCTGGGAGGGCTACACCTTC. The full variable domain, completed using reference TRBV30 and TRBJ1-2, is SQTIHQWPATLVQPVGSPLSLECTVEGTSNPNLYWYRQAAGRGLQLLFYSVGIGQISSEVPQNLSASRPQDRQFILSSKKLLLSDSGFYLCAWFRPPWEGYTFGSGTRLTVV.

This clone was seen a handful of times. The J gene is TRBJ2-1, the V gene TRBV7-9, with 12 nucleotides matching TRBD2. The V gene's germline CDR1 is SEHNR and CDR2 FQNEAQ (reference sequence). The CDR3 sequence is 16 residues long. J gave up 6 bases and V 4 bases, and 7 bases lay outside the gene matches. For the CDR3, the DNA is TGTGCCAGCAGCTCCCTAGCGGGAGGGCCGGGCAATGAGCAGTTCTTC. This gives the protein CASSSLAGGPGNEQFF.

This rearrangement joins TRBV6-5 to TRBJ2-3; possibly TRBD2 for D (5 bases). The germline gives CDR1 MNHEY, CDR2 SVGAGI. Trimming pared 5 bases from V and 5 bases from J, leaving 17 bases between. The length of the CDR3 is 15 residues. DNA of the CDR3: TGTGCCAGCAGTCGAACCTTCGAACGGGGAGATACGCAGTATTTT. Protein: CASSRTFERGDTQYF.

This clone was seen only a few times. This chain joins TRBV9 and TRBJ2-7; the D is unclear. V shed 3 bases and J shed 1 base, with 11 bases lying between them. CDR3 size: 14 residues. Per germline, CDR1 SGDLS and CDR2 YYNGEE. CDR3: CASSAEAQSYEQYF. CDR3 DNA: TGTGCCAGCAGCGCCGAGGCTCAGTCCTACGAGCAGTACTTC.

Points on this clone: Additional DNA sequences in this sample encode the identical CDR3. The rearrangement links TRBV18 to TRBJ2-3; 8 bases agree with TRBD2. Germline V gene sequence: CDR1 KGHSH, CDR2 LQKENI. Trimming removed 3 bases from V and 1 base from J; junction bases left unmatched: 0. The CDR3 has 14 amino acids. CDR3 DNA sequence: TGTGCCAGCTCACCGACTAGCGGCACAGATACGCAGTATTTT. Its protein product is CASSPTSGTDTQYF. The variable domain in full, with the rest retrieved from reference TRBV18 and TRBJ2-3, is NAGVMQNPRHLVRRRGQEARLRCSPMKGHSHVYWYRQLPEEGLKFMVYLQKENIIDESGMPKERFSAEFPKEGPSILRIQQVVRGDSAAYFCASSPTSGTDTQYFGPGTRLTVL.

In its sample, this clone was seen a few times. The chain combines TRBV30 with TRBJ2-7, with a tentative D call TRBD2 (5 bases). Trimming stripped 2 bases from V and 4 bases from J, with 12 bases between. The germline gives CDR1 GTSNPN, CDR2 SVGIG (reference sequence). The CDR3 loop spans 13 amino acids. CDR3 DNA sequence: TGTGCCTGGAGTAGCGGAATCGCTTACGAGCAGTACTTC. It specifies CAWSSGIAYEQYF. Variable domain in full (rest from reference TRBV30 and TRBJ2-7): SQTIHQWPATLVQPVGSPLSLECTVEGTSNPNLYWYRQAAGRGLQLLFYSVGIGQISSEVPQNLSASRPQDRQFILSSKKLLLSDSGFYLCAWSSGIAYEQYFGPGTRLTVT.

With respect to this clone: Other DNA sequences in this specimen translate into the identical CDR3. The chain is built from TRBV9 and TRBJ2-5, with D perhaps matching TRBD1 (6 bases). CDR3 length: 15 residues. Germline loops: CDR1 SGDLS, CDR2 YYNGEE. Trimming stripped 0 bases from V and 2 bases from J, with 11 bases between. This chain's CDR3 is CASSVAGTRQETQYF. The CDR3 DNA is TGTGCCAGCAGCGTAGCTGGGACAAGGCAAGAGACCCAGTACTTC.

This clone was seen a handful of times. The gene calls are TRBV5-4 and TRBJ1-5, with a possible D match to TRBD1 (5 bases). CDR1 is SGHNT and CDR2 is YYREEE in the germline V gene (reference sequence). This CDR3 comprises 14 residues. V lost 6 bases and J lost 0, with 10 bases in between. In DNA, the CDR3 is TGTGCCAGCACCGTGGGGGGTAGCAATCAGCCCCAGCATTTT. This translates into CASTVGGSNQPQHF.

This clone was seen more than once but under ten times. The chain recombines TRBV15 with TRBJ2-5; the match to TRBD1 covers 8 bases. Germline loops: CDR1 LNHNV, CDR2 YYDKDF (reference sequence). V shed 3 bases, J shed 5 bases, and the junction held 5 bases outside the gene matches. The CDR3 runs 14 residues. The CDR3 here is CATSRDREGETQYF. As DNA, the CDR3 is TGTGCCACCAGCAGGGACAGGGAAGGTGAGACCCAGTACTTC.